The TCR beta chain described here comes from a study of monozygotic twins with inflammatory bowel disease. Study-wide results and caveats: Support was absent for any single strong signal or clonotype linked to IBD. Possibly reflecting limited power, no difference in repertoire similarity was found between concordant and discordant twins.

Researchers used template switching to add UMIs featuring a 6-nucleotide sample barcode. After re-calling the 5' RACE reads, TCRdb lists one entry per CDR3 protein, DNA absent. This repertoire includes hundreds of thousands of distinct CDR3 sequences. Note on this clonotype: The antigen is undetermined.

The CDR3 consists of 16 residues. Per germline, CDR1 MRHNA and CDR2 SNTAGT. The sequenced sample consisted of blood. This sequence originates from a human donor with ulcerative colitis or Crohn's disease, or a healthy co-twin of an affected twin (not recorded which). The chain is built from TRBV6-4 and TRBJ2-1; TCRdb selects TRBD1, and the lack of DNA leaves this call unchecked. This CDR3 is CASSPSGGRSYNEQFF.